One T cell receptor beta chain is described in this entry. Its binding antigen is unknown. No much larger clone exists at a distance of one base, and base qualities are not known. The sample comes from a study of T-cell reconstitution after alpha-beta-depleted transplantation in children (dated by TCRdb to 2016 to 2017). Broadly, across the study: Using TCR repertoire profiling, the study followed T-cell immune reconstitution in a quantitative way in children after TCRalphabeta/CD19-depleted allogeneic hematopoietic cell transplantation.

The method behind the library was PCR. The sequencer listed for this sample is Illumina HiSeq 2500. Molecular barcoding was employed in the preparation of TCR libraries, with unique molecular identifiers being used to normalize TCRbeta repertoire quantification. TCRdb's own reprocessing of the public reads used fastp at Q25 and MiXCR and kept productive beta chains. CDR3 protein sequences are deduplicated, and each keeps its most common genes and DNA. The table for this sample lists approximately 400,000 distinct CDR3 sequences; 9.5% to 13% of them were counted only once. The leading ten clones occupy 4.5% to 6.5% of the sample. At the junction V is shortened by 6 bases and J by 6 bases, with 14 bases in between. From a lookup of the germline V gene (reference sequence), CDR1 and CDR2 are DFQATT and SNEGSKA. The CDR3 goes from the cysteine to the phenylalanine over 13 residues. The only DNA kept is the CDR3, 39 bases in frame from the first base.

The sequence came from a human donor who donated a stem cell graft to a child with acute myeloid leukemia. The chain was built from TRBV20-1 and TRBJ1-4; TRBD1 is perhaps the D gene, given 6 matching bases. The sample in question was PBMCs from the stem cell graft donor, obtained from the stem cell graft. The CDR3 corresponds to CSATDSRDEKLFF. The nucleotide sequence reads as follows: TGCAGTGCGACGGACAGTAGGGATGAAAAACTGTTTTTT.